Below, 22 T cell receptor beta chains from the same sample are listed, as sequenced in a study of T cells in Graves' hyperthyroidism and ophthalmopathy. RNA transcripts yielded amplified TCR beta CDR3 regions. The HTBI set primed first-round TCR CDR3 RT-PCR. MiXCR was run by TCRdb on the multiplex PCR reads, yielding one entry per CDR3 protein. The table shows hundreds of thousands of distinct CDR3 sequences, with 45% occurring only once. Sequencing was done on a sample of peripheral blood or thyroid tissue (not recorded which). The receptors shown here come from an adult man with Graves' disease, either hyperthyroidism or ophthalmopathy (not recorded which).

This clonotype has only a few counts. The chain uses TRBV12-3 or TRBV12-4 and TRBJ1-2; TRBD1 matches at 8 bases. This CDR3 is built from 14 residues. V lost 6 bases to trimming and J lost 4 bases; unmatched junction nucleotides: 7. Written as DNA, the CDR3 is TGTGCCAGCAGGATGGGACAGGACATCTATGGCTACACCTTC. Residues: CASRMGQDIYGYTF.

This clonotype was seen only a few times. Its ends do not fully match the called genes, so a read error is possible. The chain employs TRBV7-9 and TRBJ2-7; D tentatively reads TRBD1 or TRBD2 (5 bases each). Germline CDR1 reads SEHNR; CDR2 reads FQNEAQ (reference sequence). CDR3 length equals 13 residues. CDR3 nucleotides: TGCGCCAGCAGTTTGGTCGAGGGGTACGAGCAGTACTTC. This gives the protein CASSLVEGYEQYF.

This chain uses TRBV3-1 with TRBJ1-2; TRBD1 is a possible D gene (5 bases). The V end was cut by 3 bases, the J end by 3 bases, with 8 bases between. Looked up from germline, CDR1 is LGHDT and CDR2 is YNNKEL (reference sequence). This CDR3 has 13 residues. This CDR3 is CASSHLTDYGYTF. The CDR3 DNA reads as TGTGCCAGCAGCCATCTGACAGACTATGGCTACACCTTC.

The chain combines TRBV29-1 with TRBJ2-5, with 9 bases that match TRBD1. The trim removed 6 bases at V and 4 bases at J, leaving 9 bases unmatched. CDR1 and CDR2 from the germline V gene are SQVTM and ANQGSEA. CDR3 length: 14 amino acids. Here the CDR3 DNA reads TGCAGCGTGACCGGGACAGGGATCGGAGAGACCCAGTACTTC. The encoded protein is CSVTGTGIGETQYF.

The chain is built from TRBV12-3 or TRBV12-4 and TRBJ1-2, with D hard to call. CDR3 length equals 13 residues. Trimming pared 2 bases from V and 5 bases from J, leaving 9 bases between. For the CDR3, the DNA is TGTGCCAGCAGTTTATGGGCCGCTTATGGCTACACCTTC. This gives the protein CASSLWAAYGYTF.

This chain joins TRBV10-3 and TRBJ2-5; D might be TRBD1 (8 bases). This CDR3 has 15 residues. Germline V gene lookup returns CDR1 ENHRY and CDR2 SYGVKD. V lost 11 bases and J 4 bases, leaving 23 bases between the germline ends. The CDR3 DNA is TGTGCCTATCGACCCGTGACAGGGGAGGGAGAGACCCAGTACTTC. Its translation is CAYRPVTGEGETQYF.

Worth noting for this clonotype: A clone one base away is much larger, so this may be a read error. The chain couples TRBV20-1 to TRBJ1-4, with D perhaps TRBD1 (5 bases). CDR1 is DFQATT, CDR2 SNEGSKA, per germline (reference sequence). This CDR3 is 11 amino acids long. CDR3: CSAGLREKLSF. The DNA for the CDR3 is TGCAGTGCGGGACTGAGGGAAAAACTGTCTTTT.

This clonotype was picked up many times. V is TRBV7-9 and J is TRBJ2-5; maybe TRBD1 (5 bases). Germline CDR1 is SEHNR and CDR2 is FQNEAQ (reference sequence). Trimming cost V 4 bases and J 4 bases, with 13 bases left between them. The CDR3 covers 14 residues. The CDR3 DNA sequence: TGTGCCAGCAGCTCCAGGGAATCGGGAGAGACCCAGTACTTC. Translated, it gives CASSSRESGETQYF. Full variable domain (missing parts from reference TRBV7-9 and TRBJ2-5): DTGVSQNPRHKITKRGQNVTFRCDPISEHNRLYWYRQTLGQGPEFLTYFQNEAQLEKSRLLSDRFSAERPKGSFSTLEIQRTEQGDSAMYLCASSSRESGETQYFGPGTRLLVL.

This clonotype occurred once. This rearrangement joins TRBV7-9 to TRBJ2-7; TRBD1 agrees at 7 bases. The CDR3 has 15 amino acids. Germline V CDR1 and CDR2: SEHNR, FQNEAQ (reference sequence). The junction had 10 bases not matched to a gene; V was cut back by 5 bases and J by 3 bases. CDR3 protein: CASSATGDGNYEQYF. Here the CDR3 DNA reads TGTGCCAGCAGCGCCACAGGGGATGGTAACTACGAGCAGTACTTC.

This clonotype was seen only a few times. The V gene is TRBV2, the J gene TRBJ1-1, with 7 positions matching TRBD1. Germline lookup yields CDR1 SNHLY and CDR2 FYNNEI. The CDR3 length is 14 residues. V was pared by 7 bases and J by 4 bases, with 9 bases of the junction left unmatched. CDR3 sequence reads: CASNPQGMSTEAFF. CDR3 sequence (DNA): TGTGCCAGCAATCCACAGGGGATGAGCACTGAAGCTTTCTTT.

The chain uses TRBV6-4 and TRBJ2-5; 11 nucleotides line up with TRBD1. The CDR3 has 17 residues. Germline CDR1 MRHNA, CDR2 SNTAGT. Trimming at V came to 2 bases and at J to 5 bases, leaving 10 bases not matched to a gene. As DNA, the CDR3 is TGTGCCAGCAGTGACAGGCATGGGACAGGGGGGGACGAGACCCAGTACTTC. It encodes CASSDRHGTGGDETQYF.

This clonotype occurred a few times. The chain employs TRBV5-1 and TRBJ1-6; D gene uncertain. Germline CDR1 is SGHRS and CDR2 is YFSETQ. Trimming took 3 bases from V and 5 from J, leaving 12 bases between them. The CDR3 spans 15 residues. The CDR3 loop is CASSSREVDNSPLHF. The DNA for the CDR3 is TGCGCCAGCAGCTCCAGAGAGGTGGATAATTCACCCCTCCACTTT.

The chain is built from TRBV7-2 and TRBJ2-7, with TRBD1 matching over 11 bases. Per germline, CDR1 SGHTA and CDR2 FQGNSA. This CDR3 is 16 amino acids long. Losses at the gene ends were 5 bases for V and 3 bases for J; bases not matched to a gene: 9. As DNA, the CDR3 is TGTGCCAGCAGCCGCCAAAGGGGACAGGGGGTCTACGAGCAGTACTTC. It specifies CASSRQRGQGVYEQYF.

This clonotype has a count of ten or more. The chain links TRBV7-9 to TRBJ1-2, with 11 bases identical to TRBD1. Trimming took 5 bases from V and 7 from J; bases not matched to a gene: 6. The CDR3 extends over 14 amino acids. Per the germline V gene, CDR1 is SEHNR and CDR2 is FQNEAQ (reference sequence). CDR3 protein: CASSPGQGASGYTF. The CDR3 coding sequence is TGTGCCAGCAGCCCAGGACAGGGGGCAAGTGGCTACACCTTC.

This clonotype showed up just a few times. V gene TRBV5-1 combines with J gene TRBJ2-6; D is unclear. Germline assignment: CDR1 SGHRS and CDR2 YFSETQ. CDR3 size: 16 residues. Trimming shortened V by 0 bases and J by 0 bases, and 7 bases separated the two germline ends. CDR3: CASSLARPSGANVLTF. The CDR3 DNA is TGCGCCAGCAGCTTGGCCCGGCCCTCTGGGGCCAACGTCCTGACTTTC.

The CDR3 sequence is CSLGTAVYGYTF. DNA of the CDR3: TGCAGCCTCGGGACAGCGGTATATGGCTACACCTTC. The chain has TRBV29-1 and TRBJ1-2; 7 nucleotides agree with TRBD1. Germline V CDR1 and CDR2: SQVTM, ANQGSEA. This CDR3 has 12 amino acids. After removal of 8 bases from V and 5 bases from J, the junction contained 8 bases not matched to a gene.

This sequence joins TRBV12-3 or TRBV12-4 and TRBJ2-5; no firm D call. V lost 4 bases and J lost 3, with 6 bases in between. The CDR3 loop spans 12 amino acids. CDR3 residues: CASSSVEETQYF. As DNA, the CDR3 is TGTGCCAGCAGTTCGGTTGAAGAGACCCAGTACTTC.

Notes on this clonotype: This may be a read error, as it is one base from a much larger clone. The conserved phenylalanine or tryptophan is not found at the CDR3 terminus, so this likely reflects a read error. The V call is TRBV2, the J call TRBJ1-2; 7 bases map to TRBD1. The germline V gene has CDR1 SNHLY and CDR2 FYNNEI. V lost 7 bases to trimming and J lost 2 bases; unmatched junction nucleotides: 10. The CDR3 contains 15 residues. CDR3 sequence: CASINRQGLNYGYTL. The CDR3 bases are TGTGCCAGCATTAACCGACAGGGTTTGAACTATGGCTACACCCTC.

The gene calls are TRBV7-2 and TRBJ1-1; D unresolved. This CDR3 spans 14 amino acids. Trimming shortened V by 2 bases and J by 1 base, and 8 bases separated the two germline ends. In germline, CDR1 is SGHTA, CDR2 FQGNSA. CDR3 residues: CASSLYTENTEAFF. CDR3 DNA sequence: TGTGCCAGCAGCTTATATACAGAGAACACTGAAGCTTTCTTT.

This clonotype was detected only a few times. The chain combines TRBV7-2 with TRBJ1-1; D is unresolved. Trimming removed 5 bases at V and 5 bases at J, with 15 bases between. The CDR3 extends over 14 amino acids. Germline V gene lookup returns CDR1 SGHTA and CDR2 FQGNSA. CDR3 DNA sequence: TGTGCCAGCAGCCAGGACCCAGCTAGGACTGAAGCTTTCTTT. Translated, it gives CASSQDPARTEAFF.

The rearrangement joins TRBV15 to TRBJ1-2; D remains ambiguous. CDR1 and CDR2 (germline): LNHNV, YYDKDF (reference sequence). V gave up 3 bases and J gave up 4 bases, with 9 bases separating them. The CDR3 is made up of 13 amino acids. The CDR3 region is CATSSYEGYGYTF. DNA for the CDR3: TGTGCCACCAGCAGTTACGAGGGCTATGGCTACACCTTC.

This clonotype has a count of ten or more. CDR3 loop: CATSRGFGNTIYF. The CDR3 region has the DNA TGTGCCACCAGTAGAGGCTTTGGAAACACCATATATTTT. The rearrangement links TRBV24-1 to TRBJ1-3; D is ambiguous. The germline CDR1 and CDR2 sequences are KGHDR and SFDVKD. CDR3 length: 13 amino acids. Trimming removed 6 bases from V and 3 bases from J, with 8 bases in between.